This T cell receptor (beta chain) is from a study of cytomegalovirus exposure and HLA in healthy donors. The wider study: A subsequent analysis reported that the 120 or so validation repertoires were produced on the same platform that had also been used for the approximately 710 first-cohort repertoires. Study observations and caveats: Among TCR beta chains, those listed as cytomegalovirus-associated numbered roughly 150.

This table comes from immunoSEQ multiplex PCR, and its TCRdb copy is limited to in-frame clones, with some not included. The table records 200,000 to 250,000 clones, about 90% of them present only once. A note on this clone: Its cognate antigen is unknown.

Germline V gene data show CDR1 as SGHRS and CDR2 as YFSETQ. The CDR3 has 16 residues. Trimming removed 3 bases from V and 1 base from J; junction bases left unmatched: 3. The source material was PBMCs. This TCR was sampled from a man aged 18 to 35 in good health and CMV-seropositive. The chain combines TRBV5-1 with TRBJ1-5; 11 bases align to TRBD1. The CDR3 spells CASSWGQGGSNQPQHF. For the CDR3, the DNA is TGCGCCAGCAGCTGGGGACAGGGGGGAAGCAATCAGCCCCAGCATTTT.